This T cell receptor (beta chain) was captured by sequencing in a study of T cell responses to AZD1222 COVID-19 vaccine. General observations from the study: With dominance at 160-218 and 743-854, vaccine-associated CD4 TCRs spanned spike.

Libraries were prepared by immunoSEQ multiplex PCR; TCRdb keeps only in-frame clonotypes and omits some of them. The sample has 130,000 to 150,000 clones, more than 70% seen once. Second doses at about 4 or about 12 weeks were pooled. Concerning this clone: Its antigen remains unknown.

This receptor was taken from an adult who received the AZD1222 COVID-19 vaccine. The material sequenced was peripheral blood, taken 28 days after the second AZD1222 dose.

CDR3 sequence reads: CASSLDRGTNNEQFF. CDR3 nucleotide sequence: TGTGCCAGCAGTCTTGACAGGGGAACTAACAATGAGCAGTTCTTC. The rearrangement uses TRBV28 and TRBJ2-1, with 8 bases that match TRBD1. V trimming: 5 bases; J trimming: 5 bases; junction bases outside the gene matches: 8. The CDR3 covers 15 residues. Germline loops: CDR1 MDHEN, CDR2 SYDVKM.